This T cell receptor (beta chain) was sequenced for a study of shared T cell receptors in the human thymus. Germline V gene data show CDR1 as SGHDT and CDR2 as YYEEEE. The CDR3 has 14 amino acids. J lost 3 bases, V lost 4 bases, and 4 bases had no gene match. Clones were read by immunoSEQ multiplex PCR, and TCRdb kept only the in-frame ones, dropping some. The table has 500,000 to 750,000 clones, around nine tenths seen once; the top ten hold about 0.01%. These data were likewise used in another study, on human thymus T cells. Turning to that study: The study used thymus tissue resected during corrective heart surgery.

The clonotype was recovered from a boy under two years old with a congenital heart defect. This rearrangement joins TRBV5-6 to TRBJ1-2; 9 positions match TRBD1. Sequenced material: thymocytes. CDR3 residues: CASSTRTGDYGYTF. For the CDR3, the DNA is TGTGCCAGCAGCACCCGGACAGGGGACTATGGCTACACCTTC.